The rows below give T cell receptor beta chains drawn from one sample of a study of T cell clones after liver transplantation. TCRdb's copy holds only in-frame clones and misses some; the assay was immunoSEQ multiplex PCR. Altogether some 20,000 clones are present, approximately 84% being singletons, with the ten largest covering roughly 33%. The input for sequencing was CD8+ T cells from blood, taken roughly 55 months after liver transplant. The receptors stem from a human patient who received a liver transplant. Some T cells may be supplied by the graft donor. Both conserved end residues are part of each CDR3. A D gene is named only where the DNA matches it firmly. Clone size appears in some rows only: once, few, many, or a class for an expanded clone.

abundance,v_gene,j_gene,d_gene,CDR3nt,CDR3aa
.,TRBV19,TRBJ1-4,.,TGTGCCACTAGCTCGGACAGTAATGAAAAACTGTTTTTT,CATSSDSNEKLFF
few,TRBV7-6,TRBJ2-3,TRBD1,TGTGCCAGCAGCCCAAGACAGGGGTCGAGCACAGATACGCAGTATTTT,CASSPRQGSSTDTQYF
.,TRBV28,TRBJ1-1,.,TGTGCCAGCAGTTTACCGAACACTGAAGCTTTCTTT,CASSLPNTEAFF
.,TRBV28,TRBJ2-1,.,TGTGCCAGCAGTTTATATCGGTCGGCCTACAATGAGCAGTTCTTC,CASSLYRSAYNEQFF
.,TRBV11-3,TRBJ2-2,.,TGTGCCAGCAGCTTAGGCAGCACCGGGGAGCTGTTTTTT,CASSLGSTGELFF
few,TRBV29-1,TRBJ1-2,TRBD1,TGCAGCGTTGAGGGAGTCCCAGGGGGCGACTATGGCTACACCTTC,CSVEGVPGGDYGYTF
.,TRBV9,TRBJ2-7,TRBD1,TGTGCCAGCAGCGTGGGGATGGGACAGAACTACGAGCAGTACTTC,CASSVGMGQNYEQYF
.,TRBV7-9,TRBJ1-1,.,TGTGCCAGCAGCTTTTCCTTCACTGAAGCTTTCTTT,CASSFSFTEAFF
.,TRBV6-1,TRBJ2-3,.,TGTGCCAGCTACCGGGACCGCGGGGCGCAGTATTTT,CASYRDRGAQYF
.,TRBV18,TRBJ2-7,.,TGTGCCAGCTCGCCGGGTAGGGACGAGCAGTACTTC,CASSPGRDEQYF
once,TRBV30,TRBJ2-5,.,TGTGCCTGGAGTCGGGGCCGCCGCCAAGAGACCCAGTACTTC,CAWSRGRRQETQYF
.,TRBV6-5,TRBJ1-1,.,TGTGCCAGCAGTTACGTCGGGGCTTGGGACACTGAAGCTTTCTTT,CASSYVGAWDTEAFF
.,TRBV10-3,TRBJ2-7,.,TGTGCCATCAGCCAGGGCTACGAGCAGTACTTC,CAISQGYEQYF
.,TRBV6-5,TRBJ1-2,.,TGTGCCAGCAGTTACTCCATCGACATGGCGAACTATGGCTACACCTTC,CASSYSIDMANYGYTF
.,TRBV6-1,TRBJ2-7,TRBD1,TGTGCCAGCAGTGGGCCGGGACAGGGGGCAAGGGAGCAGTACTTC,CASSGPGQGAREQYF
.,TRBV7-9,TRBJ1-3,.,TGTGCCAGCGGACCCGACAATAGGAGGAACACCATATATTTT,CASGPDNRRNTIYF
once,TRBV4-1,TRBJ2-7,.,TGCGCCAGCAGCTCCCGGGACAACTCCTACGAGCAGTACTTC,CASSSRDNSYEQYF
.,TRBV5-1,TRBJ1-4,.,TGCGCCAGCAGCTTGGGCTTTGACAACGAAAAACTGTTTTTT,CASSLGFDNEKLFF
.,TRBV11-2,TRBJ2-1,TRBD2,TGTGCCAGCAGCCCTAGCGGGGTCAGCTCCTACAATGAGCAGTTCTTC,CASSPSGVSSYNEQFF
few,TRBV27,TRBJ2-1,TRBD2,TGTGCCAGCAGGTGGGGGGGTCCCCACAATGAGCAGTTCTTC,CASRWGGPHNEQFF